Listed here are 10 T cell receptor beta chains from one sample, sequenced in a study of identical twins. Using its own MiXCR run on the 5' RACE reads, TCRdb lists one record per CDR3 protein. Of 250,000 to 350,000 distinct CDR3 sequences in the sample, around 8.8% are singletons; the top ten hold about 2.1%. These same records also appear under a second study, on yellow fever vaccine responses in identical twins.

Sequences were obtained from memory (CD45RO+) T cells sorted from blood. The receptors were sampled from a woman between 18 and 29 years old in good health.

This clonotype was seen repeatedly, ten times or more. V is TRBV12-3 or TRBV12-4 and J is TRBJ1-3, with 10 bases aligning to TRBD1. Unmatched junction bases numbered 3, after V lost 5 bases and J lost 5 bases. The CDR3 runs to 14 residues. CDR3 amino acids: CASSRDRGRNTIYF. For the CDR3, the DNA is TGTGCCAGCAGTCGGGACAGGGGAAGAAACACCATATATTTT.

The rearrangement uses TRBV6-4 and TRBJ1-2, with TRBD1 matching 9 bases. V shed 3 bases and J 4 bases; nucleotides not matched to a gene: 0. Germline V gives CDR1 MRHNA, CDR2 SNTAGT. This CDR3 has 13 residues. The CDR3 spells CASSETGGYGYTF. The DNA for the CDR3 is TGTGCCAGCAGTGAGACAGGGGGCTATGGCTACACCTTC.

The chain is built from TRBV28 and TRBJ2-7; a possible D gene is TRBD1 (7 bases). Trimming took 5 bases from V and 3 from J, leaving 32 bases between them. The CDR3 runs to 20 residues. Germline-derived CDR1 and CDR2 are MDHEN and SYDVKM. CDR3 DNA: TGTGCCAGCAGTCCAGGGGGGAACATCTTAGGGGACAGCCGATACTACGAGCAGTACTTC. The encoded protein is CASSPGGNILGDSRYYEQYF.

This clonotype appeared a few times. The V gene is TRBV6-5, the J gene TRBJ2-3; the D call may be TRBD1 or TRBD2 (5 bases each). Germline V gene lookup returns CDR1 MNHEY and CDR2 SVGAGI. This CDR3 spans 16 amino acids. V was cut by 4 bases and J by 3 bases, with 17 bases left in between. The CDR3 loop is CASSFSGTAYTDTQYF. CDR3 nucleotide sequence: TGTGCCAGCAGTTTCTCGGGGACCGCGTATACAGATACGCAGTATTTT.

The rearrangement links TRBV7-7 to TRBJ2-5, with 12 bases matching TRBD2. The CDR3 length is 16 residues. V shed 5 bases, J shed 0 bases, and the junction held 4 bases outside the gene matches. CDR1 is SSHAT and CDR2 is FNYEAQ in the germline V gene (reference sequence). This CDR3 reads CASSLTSGRYQETQYF. DNA for the CDR3: TGTGCCAGCAGCCTTACTAGCGGGAGGTACCAAGAGACCCAGTACTTC.

The chain is built from TRBV20-1 and TRBJ2-1; 7 bases line up with TRBD2. V was pared by 3 bases and J by 3 bases, with 11 bases of the junction left unmatched. In germline, CDR1 is DFQATT, CDR2 SNEGSKA (reference sequence). The CDR3 is 16 amino acids. CDR3 amino acids: CSASTSWGDYYNEQFF. The CDR3 DNA is TGCAGTGCTAGTACCTCCTGGGGGGACTACTACAATGAGCAGTTCTTC.

J is TRBJ2-4 and V is TRBV5-5, with D perhaps matching TRBD1 (5 bases). Germline V gene data show CDR1 as SGHKS and CDR2 as YYEKEE (reference sequence). Trimming pared 4 bases from V and 0 bases from J, leaving 17 bases between. The CDR3 runs to 17 residues. The CDR3 region is CASSLRQNEVAKNIQYF. The CDR3 nucleotides read TGTGCCAGCAGCCTACGACAGAACGAAGTAGCCAAAAACATTCAGTACTTC.

This rearrangement joins TRBV7-2 to TRBJ2-5; D gene ambiguous. Per germline, CDR1 SGHTA and CDR2 FQGNSA. This CDR3 is built from 15 residues. Trimming left V 2 bases short and J 2 bases short, with 12 bases between. CDR3 in amino acids: CASSLNYNRQETQYF. The CDR3 coding sequence is TGTGCCAGCAGCTTAAATTATAATAGGCAAGAGACCCAGTACTTC.

This clonotype has more than one count but fewer than ten. The gene calls are TRBV5-5 and TRBJ1-3; 7 bases line up with TRBD1. The CDR3 is made up of 19 amino acids. With V trimmed by 0 bases and J by 0 bases, 12 bases remained unmatched. Germline values: CDR1 SGHKS, CDR2 YYEKEE (reference sequence). Here the CDR3 DNA reads TGTGCCAGCAGCTTGGGGTCGCCGGGACAGAATGCCTCTGGAAACACCATATATTTT. It codes for CASSLGSPGQNASGNTIYF.

The rearrangement uses TRBV7-2 and TRBJ2-5, with no clear D. Looked up from germline, CDR1 is SGHTA and CDR2 is FQGNSA. The CDR3 is 12 residues long. V gave up 4 bases and J gave up 1 base, with 4 bases separating them. The CDR3 loop is CASSWIQETQYF. Here the CDR3 DNA reads TGTGCCAGCAGCTGGATCCAAGAGACCCAGTACTTC.